Listed here are 10 T cell receptor beta chains from one sample, sequenced in a study of T cell responses to AZD1222 COVID-19 vaccine. Using immunoSEQ multiplex PCR, the repertoire was profiled, and TCRdb retains in-frame clones only, with some absent. The sample contains about 180,000 clones, 90% to 95% of which appear only once. The material was peripheral blood, obtained 28 days after the second AZD1222 dose. The receptors derive from an adult who received the AZD1222 COVID-19 vaccine.

The J gene is TRBJ1-2, the V gene TRBV5-1, with D uncertain. From germline, CDR1 is SGHRS and CDR2 YFSETQ. This CDR3 region has 9 residues. The CDR3 here is CTYREGYTF. CDR3 DNA: TGCACCTACAGAGAAGGCTACACCTTC.

The table lists this clone with a count of one. V is TRBV6-5 and J is TRBJ2-3, with D maybe TRBD1 (5 bases). Trimming removed 5 bases from V and 4 bases from J, with 13 bases in between. This CDR3 comprises 14 residues. The germline V gene encodes CDR1 MNHEY and CDR2 SVGAGI. The CDR3 here is CASSPMKGSDTQYF. DNA of the CDR3: TGTGCCAGCAGTCCAATGAAGGGGTCAGATACGCAGTATTTT.

V and J are TRBV2 and TRBJ2-7; 9 bases are a match to TRBD2. The V and J ends lost 7 bases and 2 bases, in that order; junction bases with no gene match: 6. Germline CDR1 and CDR2: SNHLY and FYNNEI. The CDR3 runs to 14 residues. The CDR3 spells CASTSAGGPYEQYF. The CDR3 nucleotides are TGTGCCAGCACGTCGGCGGGAGGGCCCTACGAGCAGTACTTC.

The J gene is TRBJ2-7, the V gene TRBV19; a possible D gene is TRBD1 (5 bases). The V gene's germline CDR1 is LNHDA and CDR2 SQIVND (reference sequence). The CDR3 consists of 15 residues. V was shortened by 4 bases and J by 2 bases, with 15 bases between the two germline ends. As DNA, the CDR3 is TGTGCCAGTAGTAACCTCGTGGCAGGGACCTACGAGCAGTACTTC. Its protein is CASSNLVAGTYEQYF. Full variable domain (remainder filled in from reference TRBV19 and TRBJ2-7): DGGITQSPKYLFRKEGQNVTLSCEQNLNHDAMYWYRQDPGQGLRLIYYSQIVNDFQKGDIAEGYSVSREKKESFPLTVTSAQKNPTAFYLCASSNLVAGTYEQYFGPGTRLTVT.

The gene calls are TRBV2 and TRBJ1-6; D unclear. CDR1 SNHLY and CDR2 FYNNEI come from the germline V gene. CDR3 length: 15 residues. V lost 8 bases and J lost 6, with 17 bases in between. The CDR3 DNA is TGTGCCAGCTCGTCCAGGCCTCGGAGTAATTCACCCCTCCACTTT. Amino acid sequence: CASSSRPRSNSPLHF.

The rearrangement links TRBV10-3 to TRBJ1-2; no clear D. The CDR3 consists of 13 residues. CDR1 is ENHRY, CDR2 SYGVKD, per germline. Trimming left V 6 bases short and J 7 bases short, with 15 bases between. The CDR3 here is CAISETGSRGYTF. The CDR3 nucleotides read TGTGCCATCAGCGAGACGGGGTCCCGTGGCTACACCTTC.

The chain couples TRBV5-1 to TRBJ2-2; D perhaps matches TRBD1 (6 bases). This CDR3 spans 16 amino acids. V was trimmed by 3 bases and J by 4 bases, leaving 16 bases between them. Germline V gives CDR1 SGHRS, CDR2 YFSETQ. As DNA, the CDR3 is TGCGCCAGCAGCTCACAGACCGGGACAACCACCGGGGAGCTGTTTTTT. As protein: CASSSQTGTTTGELFF.

V usage is TRBV7-2 and J usage is TRBJ1-1; no clear D gene. Between the trimmed V and J ends, which lost 0 bases and 1 base, there was a span of 6 bases. CDR3 size: 14 residues. Looked up from germline, CDR1 is SGHTA and CDR2 is FQGNSA. The CDR3 DNA is TGTGCCAGCAGCTTAGCGTCCAGGAACACTGAAGCTTTCTTT. Translated: CASSLASRNTEAFF.

This clone was counted between two and nine times. The chain employs TRBV28 and TRBJ1-1; TRBD1 matches 7 bases. This CDR3 region has 15 residues. Germline V gene data show CDR1 as MDHEN and CDR2 as SYDVKM. With V trimmed by 8 bases and J by 1 base, 10 bases remained unmatched. As DNA, the CDR3 is TGTGCCAGCGGAAGACAGGGCCGTGGGAACACTGAAGCTTTCTTT. Residues: CASGRQGRGNTEAFF.

This clone was observed a few times. The chain uses TRBV7-9 and TRBJ1-3, with 10 nucleotides matching TRBD1. The CDR3 spans 17 residues. Germline V gene lookup returns CDR1 SEHNR and CDR2 FQNEAQ (reference sequence). V shed 1 base, J shed 2 bases, and the junction held 5 bases outside the gene matches. The CDR3 here is CASSLVRDRGAGNTIYF. CDR3 DNA: TGTGCCAGCAGCTTAGTTCGGGACAGGGGAGCTGGAAACACCATATATTTT.